This T cell receptor (beta chain) was identified in a study of CD8 T cells in ankylosing spondylitis. This clonotype has only a few counts. Antigen: not known. Study findings and constraints: What appeared characteristic of ankylosing spondylitis blood was a TCR beta motif of several highly homologous variants.

TCRdb re-derived calls from the 5' RACE reads in MiXCR, one entry per CDR3 protein. The sample holds over 130,000 distinct CDR3 sequences, 40% to 50% seen once. The TCR originated in a male donor with ankylosing spondylitis. The sequenced sample was synovial fluid, either unsorted or a sorted T cell fraction (not recorded which).

The CDR3 DNA reads as TGTGCCAGCAGTTTAGATGGAGGGGGCCTTTACAATGAGCAGTTCTTC. This codes for CASSLDGGGLYNEQFF. This chain joins TRBV27 and TRBJ2-1, with D possibly being TRBD1 (7 bases). The CDR3 is made up of 16 amino acids. Per germline, CDR1 MNHEY and CDR2 SMNVEV (reference sequence). V lost 2 bases, J lost 4 bases, and 15 bases lay in between.